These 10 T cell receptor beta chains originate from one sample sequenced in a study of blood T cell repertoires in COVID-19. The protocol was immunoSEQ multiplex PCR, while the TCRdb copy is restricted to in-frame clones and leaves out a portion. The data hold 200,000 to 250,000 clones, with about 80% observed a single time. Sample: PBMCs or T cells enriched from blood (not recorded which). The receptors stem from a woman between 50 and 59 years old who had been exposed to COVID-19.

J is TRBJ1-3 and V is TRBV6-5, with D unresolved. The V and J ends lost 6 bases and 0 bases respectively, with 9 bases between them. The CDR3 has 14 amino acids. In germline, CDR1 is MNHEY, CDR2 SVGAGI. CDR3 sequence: CASSLLHSGNTIYF. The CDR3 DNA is TGTGCCAGCAGCTTACTGCACTCTGGAAACACCATATATTTT.

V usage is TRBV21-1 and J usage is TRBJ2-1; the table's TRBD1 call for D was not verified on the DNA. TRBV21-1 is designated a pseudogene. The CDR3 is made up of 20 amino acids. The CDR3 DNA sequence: TGTGCCAGCACCATGCCCCCCAGGGGGGATACGGAGAGGAGTTTAAATGAGCAGTTCTTC. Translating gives CASTMPPRGDTERSLNEQFF.

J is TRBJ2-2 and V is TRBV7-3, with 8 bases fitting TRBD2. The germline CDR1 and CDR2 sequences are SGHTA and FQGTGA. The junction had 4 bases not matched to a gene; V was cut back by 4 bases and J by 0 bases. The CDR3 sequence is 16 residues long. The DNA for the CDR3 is TGTGCCAGCAGCTCCTCGGGGGGGGCGAACACCGGGGAGCTGTTTTTT. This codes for CASSSSGGANTGELFF.

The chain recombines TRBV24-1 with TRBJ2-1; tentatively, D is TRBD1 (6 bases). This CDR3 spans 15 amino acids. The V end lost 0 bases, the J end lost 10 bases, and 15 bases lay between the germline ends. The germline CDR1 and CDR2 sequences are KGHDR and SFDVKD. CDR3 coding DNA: TGTGCCACCAGTGATTTGCTAAGATCCCAGGGGGAGCAGTTCTTC. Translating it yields CATSDLLRSQGEQFF.

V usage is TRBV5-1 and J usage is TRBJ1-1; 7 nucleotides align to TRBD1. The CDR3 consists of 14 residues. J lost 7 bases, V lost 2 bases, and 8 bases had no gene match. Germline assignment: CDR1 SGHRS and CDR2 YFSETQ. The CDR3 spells CASSFGQATNEAFF. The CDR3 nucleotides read TGCGCCAGCAGCTTCGGACAGGCAACCAATGAAGCTTTCTTT.

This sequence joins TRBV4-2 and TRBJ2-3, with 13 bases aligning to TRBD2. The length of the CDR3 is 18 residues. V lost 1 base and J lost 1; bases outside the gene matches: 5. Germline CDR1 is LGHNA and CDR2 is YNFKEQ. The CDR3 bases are TGTGCCAGCAGCCAAGGCACTAGCGGGGGGGCGGGCACAGATACGCAGTATTTT. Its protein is CASSQGTSGGAGTDTQYF.

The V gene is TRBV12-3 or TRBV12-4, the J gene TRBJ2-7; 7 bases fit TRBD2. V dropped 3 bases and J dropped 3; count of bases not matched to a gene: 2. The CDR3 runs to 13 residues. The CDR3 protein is CASSFGEGYEQYF. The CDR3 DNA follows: TGTGCCAGCAGTTTCGGGGAGGGCTACGAGCAGTACTTC.

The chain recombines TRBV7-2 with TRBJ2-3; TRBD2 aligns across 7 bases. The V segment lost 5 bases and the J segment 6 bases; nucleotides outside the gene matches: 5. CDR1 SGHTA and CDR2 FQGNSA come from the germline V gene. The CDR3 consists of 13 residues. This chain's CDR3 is CASSTQRGDTQYF. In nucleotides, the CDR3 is TGTGCCAGCAGCACCCAGCGGGGTGATACGCAGTATTTT.

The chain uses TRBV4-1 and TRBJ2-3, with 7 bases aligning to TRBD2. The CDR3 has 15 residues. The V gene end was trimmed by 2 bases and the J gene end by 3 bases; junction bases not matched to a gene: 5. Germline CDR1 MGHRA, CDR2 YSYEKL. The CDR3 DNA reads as TGCGCCAGCAGCCAACTTGGACTAGTAACAGATACGCAGTATTTT. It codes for CASSQLGLVTDTQYF.

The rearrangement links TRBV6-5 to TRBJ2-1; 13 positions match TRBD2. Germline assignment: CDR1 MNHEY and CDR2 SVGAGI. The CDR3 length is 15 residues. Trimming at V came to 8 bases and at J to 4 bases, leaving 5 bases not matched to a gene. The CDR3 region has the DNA TGTGCCAGCGTGAGGACTAGCGGGGGATACAATGAGCAGTTCTTC. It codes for CASVRTSGGYNEQFF.